Included here is one T cell receptor beta chain sequence, with context. The sample comes from a study of blood T cell repertoires in COVID-19. Unmatched junction bases numbered 7, after V lost 6 bases and J lost 5 bases. CDR1 is MDHEN and CDR2 is SYDVKM in the germline V gene. This CDR3 has 14 amino acids. Assay: immunoSEQ multiplex PCR; the TCRdb copy retains only in-frame clones and omits some. The data hold under 300,000 clones, with just under 90% observed a single time. The chain is built from TRBV28 and TRBJ1-1, with TRBD1 identical over 9 bases. This sequence originates from an older woman who had recovered from COVID-19. The sample consisted of PBMCs or T cells enriched from blood (not recorded which). As DNA, the CDR3 is TGTGCCAGCAGCAGGACAGGGGTAAATACTGAAGCTTTCTTT. Its translation is CASSRTGVNTEAFF.